Listed below are T cell receptor beta chains from one sample, sequenced in a study of cytomegalovirus exposure and HLA in healthy donors. Generated by immunoSEQ multiplex PCR, the TCRdb table keeps only in-frame clones and is missing some. This sample yields around 97,000 clones, of which 76% are seen a single time; about a tenth belongs to the top ten. Sequenced: PBMCs. The receptors come from a woman aged 18-35 years in good health and CMV-seropositive. Both conserved end residues are part of each CDR3. A D gene is named only where the DNA matches it firmly. Clone size appears in some rows only: once, few, many, or a class for an expanded clone.

TRBJ2-7,.,TRBV7-8,TRBD1,TGTGCCAGCAGCTTTGGGGACAGGGTGTACGAGCAGTACTTC,CASSFGDRVYEQYF
TRBJ2-5,.,TRBV2,TRBD2,TGTGCCAGCAGTGAACTAGCGGGGGGGTCGTCTACCCAGTACTTC,CASSELAGGSSTQYF
TRBJ2-5,.,TRBV25-1,TRBD2,TGTGCCAGCAGTTGGGCGGGGGGGCGTACCCAAGAGACCCAGTACTTC,CASSWAGGRTQETQYF
TRBJ2-1,.,TRBV5-4,TRBD2,TGTGCCAGCAGCTTGGCCCAGCGGGGGGGCAATGAGCAGTTCTTC,CASSLAQRGGNEQFF
TRBJ1-1,once,TRBV5-5,.,TGTGCCAGCAGCTTTAACAGACTGAACACTGAAGCTTTCTTT,CASSFNRLNTEAFF
TRBJ1-2,few,TRBV5-6,.,TGTGCCAGCAGCTTTGAGGCTTCCTATGGCTACACCTTC,CASSFEASYGYTF
TRBJ2-5,once,TRBV9,.,TGTGCCAGCAGCTTGCGACAGCAAGAGACCCAGTACTTC,CASSLRQQETQYF
TRBJ1-1,once,TRBV6-5,TRBD1,TGTGCCAGCGTCAACAGGGGCAGAGAAGCTTTCTTT,CASVNRGREAFF
TRBJ2-3,once,TRBV15,TRBD2,TGTGCCACCAGCAGAGAATACGGGAGGGATAACACAGATACGCAGTATTTT,CATSREYGRDNTDTQYF
TRBJ2-1,.,TRBV7-7,.,TGTGCTAGCAGTGCACTTAGCAGCTCCTACAATGAGCAGTTCTTC,CASSALSSSYNEQFF
TRBJ1-2,few,TRBV7-2,.,TGTGCCAGCAGCTTAGGTAGGGGCTCTAACTATGGCTACACCTTC,CASSLGRGSNYGYTF
TRBJ2-1,few,TRBV5-4,TRBD2,TGTGCCAGCAGCCTCGAACTAACTAGCGAGACCTACAATGAGCAGTTCTTC,CASSLELTSETYNEQFF
TRBJ2-5,.,TRBV20-1,.,TGCAGTGCCCGAGGGTGGGAGACCCAGTACTTC,CSARGWETQYF
TRBJ1-2,once,TRBV5-6,.,TGTGCCAGCAGAACCGGGACTGCTCATGGCTACACCTTC,CASRTGTAHGYTF
TRBJ1-2,.,TRBV29-1,.,TGCAGCGTTGCTTATGGGGCCTATGGCTACACCTTC,CSVAYGAYGYTF
TRBJ2-1,.,TRBV5-6,.,TGTGCCAGCAGCTTGGCGCAGGCCCTGGAGCAGTTCTTC,CASSLAQALEQFF
TRBJ1-1,.,TRBV27,.,TGTGCCAGCCGGGAGGGGCATGAAGCTTTCTTT,CASREGHEAFF
TRBJ2-1,.,TRBV4-1,TRBD1,TGCGCCAGCAGCCCAGACAGGGATTGGGGCAATGAGCAGTTCTTC,CASSPDRDWGNEQFF
TRBJ1-2,.,TRBV5-6,TRBD1,TGTGCCAGCAGCTTCCCAGGGGGAGGCTATGGCTACACCTTC,CASSFPGGGYGYTF
TRBJ2-3,.,TRBV27,.,TGTGCCAGCAGTTGGGGCGGTAGCACAGATACGCAGTATTTT,CASSWGGSTDTQYF